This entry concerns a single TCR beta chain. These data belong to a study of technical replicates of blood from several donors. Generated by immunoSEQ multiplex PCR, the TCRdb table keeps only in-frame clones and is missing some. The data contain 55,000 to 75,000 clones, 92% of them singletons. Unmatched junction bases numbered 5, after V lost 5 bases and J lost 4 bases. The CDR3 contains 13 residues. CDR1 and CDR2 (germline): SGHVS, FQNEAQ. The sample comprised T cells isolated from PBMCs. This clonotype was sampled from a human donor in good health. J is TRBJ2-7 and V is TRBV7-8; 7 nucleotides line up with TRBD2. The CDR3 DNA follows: TGTGCCAGCAGCCGCGGGAGCGGGTACGAGCAGTACTTC. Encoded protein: CASSRGSGYEQYF. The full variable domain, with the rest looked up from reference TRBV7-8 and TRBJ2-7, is GAGVSQSPRYKVAKRGQDVALRCDPISGHVSLFWYQQALGQGPEFLTYFQNEAQLDKSGLPSDRFFAERPEGSVSTLKIQRTQQEDSAVYLCASSRGSGYEQYFGPGTRLTVT.